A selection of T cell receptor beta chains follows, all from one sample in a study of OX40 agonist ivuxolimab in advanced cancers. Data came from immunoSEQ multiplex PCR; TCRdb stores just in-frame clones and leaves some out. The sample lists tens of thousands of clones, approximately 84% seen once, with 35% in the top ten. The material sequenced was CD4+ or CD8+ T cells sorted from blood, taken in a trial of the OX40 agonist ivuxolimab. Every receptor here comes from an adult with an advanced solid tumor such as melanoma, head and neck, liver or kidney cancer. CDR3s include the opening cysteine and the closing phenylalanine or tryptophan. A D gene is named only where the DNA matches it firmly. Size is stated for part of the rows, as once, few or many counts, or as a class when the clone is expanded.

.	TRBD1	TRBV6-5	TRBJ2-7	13	CASSSTGAYEQYF	TGTGCCAGCAGCTCGACAGGGGCCTACGAGCAGTACTTC
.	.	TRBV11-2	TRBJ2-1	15	CASSLMGTVYNEQFF	TGTGCCAGCAGCTTAATGGGGACCGTCTACAATGAGCAGTTCTTC
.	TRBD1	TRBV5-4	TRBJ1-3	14	CASRPGTGGDTIYF	TGTGCCAGCAGACCTGGGACAGGGGGAGACACCATATATTTT
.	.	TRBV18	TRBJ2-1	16	CASSPSGAGSYNEQFF	TGTGCCAGCTCACCATCGGGGGCAGGGAGCTACAATGAGCAGTTCTTC
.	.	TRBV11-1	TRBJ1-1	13	CASSPVSGTEAFF	TGTGCCAGCAGCCCCGTCTCGGGCACTGAAGCTTTCTTT
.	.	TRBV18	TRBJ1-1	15	CASSIRQQGLSEAFF	TGTGCCAGCTCAATACGACAACAGGGTTTGTCTGAAGCTTTCTTT
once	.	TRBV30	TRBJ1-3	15	CAWRGRESSGNTIYF	TGTGCCTGGAGAGGGAGGGAATCATCTGGAAACACCATATATTTT
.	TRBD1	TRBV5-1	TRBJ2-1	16	CASSSRGRGSYNEQFF	TGCGCCAGCAGCTCCAGGGGGCGGGGCTCCTACAATGAGCAGTTCTTC
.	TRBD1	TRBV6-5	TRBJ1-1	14	CASSRQGAHTEAFF	TGTGCCAGCAGTCGACAGGGGGCGCACACTGAAGCTTTCTTT
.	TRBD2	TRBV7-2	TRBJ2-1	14	CASSQAGGLYEQFF	TGTGCCAGCAGCCAAGCGGGGGGGCTGTATGAGCAGTTCTTC
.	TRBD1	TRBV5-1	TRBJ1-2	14	CASSGGQGASGYTF	TGCGCCAGCAGCGGCGGACAGGGGGCCAGTGGCTACACCTTC
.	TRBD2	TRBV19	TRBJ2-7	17	CASSQGLAGGIGNEQYF	TGTGCCAGTAGTCAGGGACTAGCGGGGGGGATCGGCAACGAGCAGTACTTC
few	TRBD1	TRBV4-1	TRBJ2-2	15	CASSFRDRATGELFF	TGCGCCAGCAGCTTTCGGGACAGGGCCACCGGGGAGCTGTTTTTT
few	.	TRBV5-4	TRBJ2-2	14	CASTNRVGTGELFF	TGTGCCAGCACCAACAGGGTGGGGACCGGGGAGCTGTTTTTT
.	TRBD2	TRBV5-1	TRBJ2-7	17	CASSKGLAGGVSYEQYF	TGCGCCAGCAGTAAAGGACTAGCGGGAGGAGTATCCTACGAGCAGTACTTC
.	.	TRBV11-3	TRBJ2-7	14	CASSPGGASYEQYF	TGTGCCAGCAGCCCGGGGGGCGCGTCCTACGAGCAGTACTTC
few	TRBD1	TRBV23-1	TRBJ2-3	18	CASSLRDRVVPHTDTQYF	TGCGCCAGCAGTCTCCGGGACAGGGTGGTCCCCCACACAGATACGCAGTATTTT
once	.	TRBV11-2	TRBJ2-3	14	CASSSSGFADTQYF	TGTGCCAGCAGCTCATCAGGGTTCGCAGATACGCAGTATTTT
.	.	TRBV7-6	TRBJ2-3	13	CASSFSVSDTQYF	TGTGCCAGCAGCTTCTCCGTTAGCGATACGCAGTATTTT
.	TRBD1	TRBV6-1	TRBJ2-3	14	CASTGQGPGDTQYF	TGTGCCAGCACAGGACAGGGCCCAGGAGATACGCAGTATTTT
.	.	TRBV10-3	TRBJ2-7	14	CAISEALVSYEQYF	TGTGCCATCAGTGAGGCGTTGGTTTCCTACGAGCAGTACTTC
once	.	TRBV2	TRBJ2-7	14	CASSVDPRTWEQYF	TGTGCCAGCAGTGTCGACCCGAGGACGTGGGAGCAGTACTTC
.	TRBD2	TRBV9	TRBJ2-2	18	CASSEDWGAGEYTGELFF	TGTGCCAGCAGTGAAGACTGGGGAGCGGGGGAGTACACCGGGGAGCTGTTTTTT
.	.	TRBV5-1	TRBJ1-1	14	CASSFSPDNTEAFF	TGCGCCAGCAGTTTCAGCCCAGATAACACTGAAGCTTTCTTT
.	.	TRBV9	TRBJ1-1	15	CASSVDGYGNTEAFF	TGTGCCAGCAGCGTAGATGGGTATGGTAACACTGAAGCTTTCTTT
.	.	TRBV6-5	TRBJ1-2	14	CASSMAGQSYGYTF	TGTGCCAGCAGCATGGCGGGGCAGAGCTATGGCTACACCTTC
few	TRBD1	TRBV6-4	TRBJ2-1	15	CASSSGTGESGEQFF	TGTGCCAGCAGCAGCGGGACAGGGGAATCAGGGGAGCAGTTCTTC
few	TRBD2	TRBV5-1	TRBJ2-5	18	CASSLATSGGPNQETQYF	TGCGCCAGCAGCTTGGCCACTAGCGGGGGGCCAAACCAAGAGACCCAGTACTTC
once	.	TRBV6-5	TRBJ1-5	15	CASSYSTPSNQPQHF	TGTGCCAGCAGTTACTCGACCCCCAGCAATCAGCCCCAGCATTTT
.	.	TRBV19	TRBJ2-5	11	CASSIQETQYF	TGTGCCAGTAGTATCCAGGAGACCCAGTACTTC
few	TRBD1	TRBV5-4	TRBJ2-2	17	CASSFRTGRKNTGELFF	TGTGCCAGCAGCTTTAGGACAGGGCGGAAGAACACCGGGGAGCTGTTTTTT
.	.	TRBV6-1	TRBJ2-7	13	CASSFGSSYEQYF	TGTGCCAGCAGTTTTGGTAGCTCCTACGAGCAGTACTTC